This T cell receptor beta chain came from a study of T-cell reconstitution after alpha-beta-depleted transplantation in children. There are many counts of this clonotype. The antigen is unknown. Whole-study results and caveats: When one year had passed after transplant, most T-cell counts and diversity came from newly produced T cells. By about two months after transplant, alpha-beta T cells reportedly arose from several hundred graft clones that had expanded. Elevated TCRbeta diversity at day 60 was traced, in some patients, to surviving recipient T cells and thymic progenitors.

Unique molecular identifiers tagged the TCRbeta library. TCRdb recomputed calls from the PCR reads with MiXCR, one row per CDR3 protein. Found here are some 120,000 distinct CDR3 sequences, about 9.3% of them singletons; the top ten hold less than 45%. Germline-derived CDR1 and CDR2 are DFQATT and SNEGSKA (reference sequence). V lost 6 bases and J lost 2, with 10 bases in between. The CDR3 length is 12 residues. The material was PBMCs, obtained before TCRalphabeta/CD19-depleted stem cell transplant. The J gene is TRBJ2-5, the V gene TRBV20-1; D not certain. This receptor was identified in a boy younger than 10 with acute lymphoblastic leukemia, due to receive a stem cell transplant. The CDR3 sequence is CSARTRQETQYF. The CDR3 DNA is TGCAGTGCGCGAACCCGGCAAGAGACCCAGTACTTC.